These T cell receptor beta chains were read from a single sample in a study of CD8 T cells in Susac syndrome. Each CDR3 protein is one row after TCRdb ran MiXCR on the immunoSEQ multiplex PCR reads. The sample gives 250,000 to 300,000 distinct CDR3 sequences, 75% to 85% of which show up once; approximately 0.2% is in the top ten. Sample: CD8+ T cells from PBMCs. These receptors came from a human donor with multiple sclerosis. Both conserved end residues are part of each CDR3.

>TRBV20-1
CSAIDRGFYQPQHF
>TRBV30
CAWTIGSMSTEAFF
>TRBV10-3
CAISVKVTEQFF
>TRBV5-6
CASSLGQAAYNEQFF
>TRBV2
CASSGAPQVGTGELFF
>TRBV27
CASSLSPTTNTEAFF
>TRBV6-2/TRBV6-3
CASTSFSYNEQFF
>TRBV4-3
CASSQDGTGAVDEKLFF
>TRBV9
CASSVTGVPYEQYF
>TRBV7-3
CASNLSPTSAAPSYEQYF
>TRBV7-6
CASSLSPFVSGRDQETQYF
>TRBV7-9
CASSLSTGGRNTEAFF
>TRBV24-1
CATSGVNSDSHFSYEQYF
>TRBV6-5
CASSYAVWSGQGWNEQFF
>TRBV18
CASSPVLRDLFRNEQYF
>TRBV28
CASSLIDRGPTGELFF
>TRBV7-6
CASSPRLAGSHEQYF
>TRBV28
CASSFFHRLAQTTGELFF
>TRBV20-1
CSARYGQGPIAYNSPLHF
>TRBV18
CASSPGPAGQGAQDTEAFF
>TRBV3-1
CASSQGGGDQPQHF
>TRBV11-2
CASSDARGFFYEQYF
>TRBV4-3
CASSQGIGSGRRGKEQFF
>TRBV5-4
CASSGDRNYANHGYTF
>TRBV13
CASSSRTSAYEQYF
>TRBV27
CASSLNPGISNTEAFF
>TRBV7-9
CASSVLMGHAYEQYF
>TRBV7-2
CASSYLGPNTEAFF
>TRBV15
CATSRDLALPYNEQFF
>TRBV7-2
CASSLVVERGPPYNEQFF
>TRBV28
CASSGVGNQPQHF
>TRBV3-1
CASSQWVTAGSDEQFF
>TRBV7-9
CASSHRDRPYYGYTF
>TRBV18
CASSPYSTDNEKLFF
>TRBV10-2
CASSGTSANEQFF
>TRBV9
CASSEIPQRDRADSNQPQHF